This TCR beta chain was recorded in a study of identical twins (dated by TCRdb to the mid-2010s). About the full investigation: TCR alpha and beta repertoires from monozygotic twins, unrelated adults of various ages and cord blood were deep-sequenced to test whether fetal clonotypes persist. To rule out contamination, the twin experiments were replicated at different times with different library preparation protocols.

Library creation used 5' RACE. The run used an Illumina HiSeq 2000. Template switching introduced a universal primer binding site; the final cDNA contained a unique molecular identifier, enabling accurate counting of TCR cDNA molecules. Specific primers in the conserved constant-segment region were used to synthesize first-strand cDNA for the TCR alpha and beta chains. To control for contamination, every cDNA library was double barcoded, receiving both a SMART-Mk sample barcode and Illumina barcodes. TruSeq adapter sequences and Illumina sample barcodes were added in two successive PCR steps. The TCR alpha and beta cDNA libraries were sequenced on the Illumina HiSeq platform using custom primers. The paper's data handling went like this. MiGEC processed the raw reads to extract unique molecular identifiers, while MiXCR was used to determine the CDR3 positions. Recombination models were inferred per individual with the repgenHMM and IGoR tools using an EM algorithm. The analysis of shared clonotypes was done with the tcR package in R, with sharing normalized by the product of cloneset sizes. Out-of-frame nonproductive sequences were analyzed to study raw recombination free of thymic and clonal selection effects. TCRdb reprocessing: public reads trimmed at Q25 with fastp, clones called with MiXCR, in-frame beta chains kept. Merged by CDR3 protein, the rows form single entries marked with the most common genes and DNA. The V and J calls follow TCRdb's processing rather than the paper's. The sample has hundreds of thousands of distinct CDR3 sequences on record, 6.1% of them singletons. The ten top clones hold around 1.7% of the sample.

Every donor was a healthy Caucasian. Three unrelated non-twin adults were additionally sequenced: a male aged 18 to 30, a male aged 50 to 60 and a female aged 50 to 60. Using Miltenyi CD45RO+ enrichment and human naive T-cell isolation kits, memory (CD45RO+) and naive T cells were isolated from PBMC. The germline V gene (reference sequence) sets CDR1 to SEHNR and CDR2 to FQNEAQ. From its cysteine to its phenylalanine, the CDR3 spans 17 amino acids. Solely the CDR3 DNA is kept, with 51 bases framed from the first base. Here V drops 5 bases and J drops 2 bases, and the junction holds 10 bases not matched to any gene. Worth noting for this clonotype: It lacks a known antigen. It has no much larger one-base neighbor in the sample; base qualities were not kept.

What the research found in general, with its limitations: Compared with coincidental sharing between unrelated individuals, out-of-frame TCR alpha sequences shared between twins had an excess of sequences with low generation probability. Zero-insertion analyses could be partly confounded by invariant T cells such as MAIT and iNKT, though diverse VJ usage argued against such confounding for most clonotypes. In monozygotic twins, out-of-frame TCR alpha sharing was systematically underestimated by recombination models, although the models agreed with sharing between unrelated individuals. A weaker excess of twin sharing was found in beta out-of-frame sequences because the signal-to-noise ratio was lowered by fewer shared sequences. Abundant cord blood beta clonotypes had fewer insertions, young adult naive repertoires showed a similar but weaker trend, and memory repertoires showed no such trend. Because the same donors could not be followed over many years, the conclusions relied on cross-sectional statistical analysis.

In this chain, TRBV7-9 is recombined with TRBJ1-4, with 8 middle bases fitting TRBD1. The sequence was obtained from a young man in good health. The specimen sequenced was naive T cells sorted from blood. The cell subset or site label for this specimen denotes: cells isolated with a human naive T-cell isolation kit. The CDR3 region reads CASSVATGDGTNEKLFF. The DNA sequence reads TGTGCCAGCAGCGTCGCGACAGGGGACGGGACTAATGAAAAACTGTTTTTT.